These 29 T cell receptor beta chains came from one sample sequenced in a study of vaccination and CD4 T cells after COVID-19. Specified treatment: approximately 9-day PBMC culture with coronavirus spike peptide pools or control peptides (ViraFEST assay). Oncomine TCR Beta short-read sequencing was applied to DNA from cultured CD4+ T cells. MiXCR, run by TCRdb on the PCR reads, gives a single entry per CDR3 protein. The repertoire holds about 17,000 distinct CDR3 sequences, with approximately 49% as singletons. Their antigen targets remain unknown. The sequenced sample was CD4+ T cells from blood, cultured in vitro. The origin of the receptors is a human donor who had recovered from COVID-19.

The chain uses TRBV21-1 and TRBJ2-2; TRBD2 reflects the table's D call only, with no check against the DNA. TRBV21-1 constitutes a pseudogene. The CDR3 covers 17 residues. The CDR3 DNA reads TGTGCCAGCAGCAGATCCGGACTAGCGGGAGACACCGGGGAGCTGTTTTTT. Its protein product is CASSRSGLAGDTGELFF.

The chain couples TRBV27 to TRBJ2-7; 9 bases line up with TRBD1. The junction had 5 bases not matched to a gene; V was cut back by 7 bases and J by 1 base. Per germline, CDR1 MNHEY and CDR2 SMNVEV (reference sequence). This CDR3 spans 14 amino acids. The CDR3 loop is CASTPGTGSYEQYF. The DNA of the CDR3 is TGTGCCAGCACCCCCGGGACAGGGTCCTACGAGCAGTACTTC.

The gene calls are TRBV20-1 and TRBJ2-1; perhaps TRBD1 as D (5 bases). Trimming cost V 0 bases and J 2 bases, with 11 bases left between them. The CDR3 loop spans 15 amino acids. Germline CDR1 reads DFQATT; CDR2 reads SNEGSKA (reference sequence). The CDR3 is CSARDGANPYNEQFF. The CDR3 region has the DNA TGCAGTGCTAGAGATGGGGCTAACCCCTACAATGAGCAGTTCTTC.

This clonotype was observed a few times. The rearrangement joins TRBV2 to TRBJ1-2; TRBD1 is a possible D gene (6 bases). In germline, CDR1 is SNHLY, CDR2 FYNNEI. The CDR3 consists of 17 residues. V lost 1 base and J lost 3, with 18 bases in between. CDR3 loop: CASSEGVRGGGYYGYTF. CDR3 nucleotide sequence: TGTGCCAGCAGTGAAGGGGTCAGGGGCGGGGGCTACTATGGCTACACCTTC.

This clonotype was detected a few times. This chain joins TRBV2 and TRBJ2-7; 9 nucleotides agree with TRBD2. The germline V gene has CDR1 SNHLY and CDR2 FYNNEI. CDR3 length: 16 amino acids. Losses at the gene ends were 7 bases for V and 1 base for J; bases not matched to a gene: 11. The CDR3 sequence is CASKTSGLLLSYEQYF. CDR3 DNA: TGTGCCAGCAAGACTAGCGGCTTACTTCTATCCTACGAGCAGTACTTC. Full variable domain (rest looked up from reference TRBV2 and TRBJ2-7): EPEVTQTPSHQVTQMGQEVILRCVPISNHLYFYWYRQILGQKVEFLVSFYNNEISEKSEIFDDQFSVERPDGSNFTLKIRSTKLEDSAMYFCASKTSGLLLSYEQYFGPGTRLTVT.

V is TRBV27 and J is TRBJ1-5; perhaps TRBD1 as D (5 bases). CDR1 and CDR2 (germline): MNHEY, SMNVEV (reference sequence). The CDR3 is 13 residues long. Trimming left V 5 bases short and J 6 bases short, with 11 bases between. The chain's CDR3 is CASSGGGGQPQHF. The CDR3 nucleotides are TGTGCCAGCAGTGGGGGGGGAGGTCAGCCCCAGCATTTT.

This clonotype has a handful of counts. The chain uses TRBV20-1 and TRBJ2-6; no clear D. This CDR3 spans 17 amino acids. From germline, CDR1 is DFQATT and CDR2 SNEGSKA (reference sequence). The V end was cut by 5 bases, the J end by 0 bases, with 17 bases between. DNA for the CDR3: TGCAGTGCTGAGGACCTACCTGGTCCCTCTGGGGCCAACGTCCTGACTTTC. It is translated as CSAEDLPGPSGANVLTF.

V and J are TRBV14 and TRBJ1-1; maybe TRBD1 (5 bases). Germline V gene sequence: CDR1 SGHDN, CDR2 FVKESK. CDR3 length: 15 amino acids. The V gene lost 2 bases and the J gene lost 5 bases, with 15 bases spanning the gap. The CDR3 region is CASSQHRGGGTEAFF. DNA for the CDR3: TGTGCCAGCAGCCAACATAGGGGCGGGGGTACTGAAGCTTTCTTT.

The V and J genes are TRBV7-6 and TRBJ1-6; 9 nucleotides match TRBD1. CDR3 length equals 14 residues. V shed 8 bases, J shed 9 bases, and the junction held 8 bases outside the gene matches. Germline CDR1 is SGHVS and CDR2 is FNYEAQ. Here the CDR3 reads CASARQGETSPLHF. CDR3 DNA sequence: TGTGCCAGCGCTAGACAGGGGGAGACTTCACCCCTCCACTTT.

The V call is TRBV6-1, the J call TRBJ2-1; a weak D match, TRBD1 (6 bases). Trimming removed 8 bases from V and 1 base from J, with 18 bases in between. This CDR3 comprises 16 residues. The V gene's germline CDR1 is MNHNS and CDR2 SASEGT. Here the CDR3 DNA reads TGTGCCAGCCAGGGACAACTCGCTGGTTCCTACAATGAGCAGTTCTTC. Encoded protein: CASQGQLAGSYNEQFF.

This clonotype has just a few counts. This sequence joins TRBV7-8 and TRBJ1-2, with 7 bases identical to TRBD1. This CDR3 is built from 13 residues. CDR1 and CDR2 (germline): SGHVS, FQNEAQ. J was trimmed by 3 bases and V by 5 bases; bases with no gene match: 3. DNA for the CDR3: TGTGCCAGCAGCCGACAGGGATACTATGGCTACACCTTC. This sequence encodes CASSRQGYYGYTF.

The chain employs TRBV28 and TRBJ2-7, with D maybe TRBD2 (6 bases). CDR3 length equals 14 residues. Per germline, CDR1 MDHEN and CDR2 SYDVKM. V was cut by 4 bases and J by 2 bases, with 12 bases left in between. The CDR3 DNA sequence: TGTGCCAGCAGTTCGACTAGGCCTCCCTACGAGCAGTACTTC. This encodes CASSSTRPPYEQYF.

The V call is TRBV7-9, the J call TRBJ1-1; D is unclear. The CDR3 consists of 15 residues. Germline V gene data show CDR1 as SEHNR and CDR2 as FQNEAQ (reference sequence). V was trimmed by 5 bases and J by 1 base, leaving 14 bases between them. The CDR3 bases are TGTGCCAGCAGCCCGGCCGGGATAAGGAACACTGAAGCTTTCTTT. Amino acid sequence: CASSPAGIRNTEAFF.

The chain joins TRBV20-1 to TRBJ2-2; the match to TRBD2 covers 8 bases. Germline CDR1 reads DFQATT; CDR2 reads SNEGSKA (reference sequence). The CDR3 is 16 amino acids. The V segment lost 6 bases and the J segment 4 bases; nucleotides outside the gene matches: 13. The CDR3 here is CSADFAGGRGTGELFF. The CDR3 DNA sequence: TGCAGTGCAGATTTTGCGGGAGGAAGGGGCACCGGGGAGCTGTTTTTT.

The chain combines TRBV6-1 with TRBJ2-2, with TRBD2 as a possible D gene (5 bases). The germline CDR1 and CDR2 sequences are MNHNS and SASEGT. V lost 2 bases, J lost 6 bases, and 7 bases lay in between. This CDR3 has 13 residues. The CDR3: CASSERRPGELFF. The CDR3 DNA sequence: TGTGCCAGCAGTGAAAGGAGGCCCGGGGAGCTGTTTTTT.

The CDR3 loop is CASSLGDRDQETQYF. CDR3 in DNA: TGTGCCAGCAGTTTGGGGGACAGGGACCAAGAGACCCAGTACTTC. The rearrangement joins TRBV12-3 or TRBV12-4 to TRBJ2-5; 9 bases agree with TRBD1. The CDR3 loop spans 15 amino acids. V shed 3 bases, J shed 0 bases, and the junction held 2 bases outside the gene matches.

This clonotype has a handful of counts. The rearrangement uses TRBV30 and TRBJ1-1; no firm D call. Germline lookup yields CDR1 GTSNPN and CDR2 SVGIG (reference sequence). V shed 0 bases and J shed 1 base, with 9 bases lying between them. This CDR3 region has 14 residues. CDR3 nucleotide sequence: TGTGCCTGGAGTGTACTCCCGCGGAACACTGAAGCTTTCTTT. This gives the protein CAWSVLPRNTEAFF.

The V gene is TRBV6-1, the J gene TRBJ2-7; TRBD1 agrees at 10 bases. The germline gives CDR1 MNHNS, CDR2 SASEGT. This CDR3 region has 13 residues. The V segment lost 8 bases and the J segment 1 base; nucleotides outside the gene matches: 2. The CDR3 loop reads CASRTGGSYEQYF. In nucleotides, the CDR3 is TGTGCCAGCCGGACAGGGGGATCCTACGAGCAGTACTTC.

V and J are TRBV27 and TRBJ2-7, with TRBD2 identical over 8 bases. Trimming took 8 bases from V and 6 from J; bases not matched to a gene: 9. In germline, CDR1 is MNHEY, CDR2 SMNVEV (reference sequence). There are 13 residues in the CDR3. CDR3 DNA sequence: TGTGCCAGCCGGAGGGCGGGAGGACTCGAGCAGTACTTC. It specifies CASRRAGGLEQYF.

This clonotype has more than one count but fewer than ten. The J gene is TRBJ2-3, the V gene TRBV20-1; 15 nucleotides agree with TRBD2. Losses at the gene ends were 5 bases for V and 3 bases for J; bases not matched to a gene: 6. The CDR3 is 16 amino acids. CDR1 is DFQATT and CDR2 is SNEGSKA in the germline V gene (reference sequence). For the CDR3, the DNA is TGCAGTGCTCAACTCGGACTAGCGGGAGGGACAGATACGCAGTATTTT. This encodes CSAQLGLAGGTDTQYF.

The J gene is TRBJ2-7, the V gene TRBV27; perhaps D is TRBD1 or TRBD2 (5 bases each). V gave up 10 bases and J gave up 0 bases, with 19 bases separating them. The CDR3 contains 15 residues. CDR1 is MNHEY and CDR2 is SMNVEV in the germline V gene (reference sequence). The DNA of the CDR3 is TGTGCCACCCCGTGCCCGGGACCTCACTCCTACGAGCAGTACTTC. Encoded protein: CATPCPGPHSYEQYF.

The chain combines TRBV7-2 with TRBJ2-5, with 11 bases that match TRBD2. CDR3 length: 13 amino acids. The ends lost 6 bases at V and 5 bases at J; junction bases unmatched: 2. Germline V gene lookup returns CDR1 SGHTA and CDR2 FQGNSA. The CDR3 loop is CASRLAGGETQYF. The CDR3 region has the DNA TGTGCCAGCAGGCTAGCGGGAGGTGAGACCCAGTACTTC.

In this sample, this clonotype turned up a few times. This chain links TRBV7-9 with TRBJ1-1; D not resolved. CDR1 and CDR2 (germline): SEHNR, FQNEAQ (reference sequence). Trimming pared 5 bases from V and 1 base from J, leaving 11 bases between. The CDR3 runs to 14 residues. This CDR3 reads CASSPEGSNTEAFF. CDR3 nucleotide sequence: TGTGCCAGCAGCCCGGAAGGGTCGAACACTGAAGCTTTCTTT.

The V call is TRBV27, the J call TRBJ2-7; 10 bases agree with TRBD1. Germline CDR1 MNHEY, CDR2 SMNVEV (reference sequence). CDR3 length: 14 residues. The J segment lost 4 bases and the V segment lost 6 bases, leaving 6 bases of the junction unmatched. DNA for the CDR3: TGTGCCAGCAGACGACAGGGGGCAACGTACGAGCAGTACTTC. Its translation: CASRRQGATYEQYF.

This clonotype came up a few times. The chain couples TRBV28 to TRBJ2-2, with TRBD2 matching over 15 bases. Germline values: CDR1 MDHEN, CDR2 SYDVKM. The CDR3 runs to 20 residues. The V gene end was trimmed by 6 bases and the J gene end by 0 bases; junction bases not matched to a gene: 11. DNA of the CDR3: TGTGCCAGCAGACCTCTCCCGGGACTAGCGGGAGGCACGAACACCGGGGAGCTGTTTTTT. Protein sequence: CASRPLPGLAGGTNTGELFF.

This sequence joins TRBV6-5 and TRBJ1-1, with a possible D match to TRBD1 (5 bases). In germline, CDR1 is MNHEY, CDR2 SVGAGI. The CDR3 is 13 amino acids. Trimming stripped 2 bases from V and 10 bases from J, with 14 bases between. CDR3 DNA: TGTGCCAGCAGTTACGGACGGGGGGAGATAGCTTTCTTT. Translated, it gives CASSYGRGEIAFF.

The chain carries TRBV14 and TRBJ2-3; D is unclear. Trimming stripped 6 bases from V and 1 base from J, with 8 bases between. The CDR3 covers 13 residues. Germline V CDR1 and CDR2: SGHDN, FVKESK. In DNA form, the CDR3 reads TGTGCCAGCAGGTACTCGGGCACAGATACGCAGTATTTT. As protein: CASRYSGTDTQYF.

This clonotype appeared a single time. The chain couples TRBV10-2 to TRBJ2-5; D gene unclear. Germline values: CDR1 WSHSY, CDR2 SAAADI. The ends were cut back, 6 bases at V and 1 base at J, with 9 bases in the middle. CDR3 length: 13 residues. The CDR3 protein is CASRASGQETQYF. In DNA form, the CDR3 reads TGCGCCAGCAGAGCCTCAGGCCAAGAGACCCAGTACTTC.

V and J are TRBV5-4 and TRBJ2-2; D ambiguous. CDR1 and CDR2 (germline): SGHNT, YYREEE (reference sequence). The V end was cut by 1 base, the J end by 5 bases, with 12 bases between. The CDR3 totals 15 residues. The CDR3 region is CASSLKNPQTGELFF. For the CDR3, the DNA is TGTGCCAGCAGCTTGAAGAATCCCCAAACCGGGGAGCTGTTTTTT.